This T cell receptor (beta chain) was captured in a study of OX40 agonist ivuxolimab in advanced cancers. Study overall: With a range of roughly 20 to 80, age averaged 60 years, and about 83% were male. Regarding the study as a whole: Expanded clones were, on average, more numerous among CD8+ T cells than CD4+. Antigen specificity of clonally expanded peripheral T cells was not established.

Notes on this clone: Its antigen is currently unknown.

Libraries were prepared by immunoSEQ multiplex PCR; TCRdb keeps only in-frame clonotypes and omits some of them. Among roughly 80,000 clones, 65% to 90% were seen once, and the ten largest hold 0.5% to 0.85%. Sequencing used CD4+ or CD8+ T cells sorted from blood, obtained in a trial of the OX40 agonist ivuxolimab. The sequence was collected from an adult with an advanced solid tumor such as melanoma, head and neck, liver or kidney cancer.

The CDR3 loop is CASSRTGPFYGYTF. The CDR3 DNA is TGTGCCAGCTCACGGACAGGACCCTTCTATGGCTACACCTTC. V and J are TRBV18 and TRBJ1-2; TRBD1 matches at 7 bases. The CDR3 totals 14 residues. Germline V CDR1 and CDR2: KGHSH, LQKENI. Trimming cost V 4 bases and J 4 bases; bases outside gene matches: 6.